The T cell receptor beta chain under discussion was sequenced for a study of graft-versus-host responses after intestinal transplantation. Overall study: Isolated intestinal, liver-intestinal, or multivisceral transplants had been given to the recipients. Recipients across the board were started on anti-thymocyte globulin induction, then kept on tacrolimus and steroids for approximately three years. General study findings and limits: Peak circulating GvH clone levels tracked with early post-transplant HvG declines. The authors found GvH clones in recipient marrow, some appearing first in ileum or blood.

The table came from immunoSEQ multiplex PCR; TCRdb's copy has only in-frame clones and leaves some out. The table records some 44,000 clones, less than 95% of them present only once. In regard to this clone: What it binds is not known.

Sample: PBMCs, taken approximately 360 days after intestinal transplant. The TCR comes from a human patient who received an intestinal transplant, so some T cells may come from the graft donor.

The CDR3 region has the DNA TGTGCCAGCAGCTTGTACGGGGTCGGGCTAAATCAGCCCCAGCATTTT. This sequence encodes CASSLYGVGLNQPQHF. The rearrangement joins TRBV5-6 to TRBJ1-5; D unresolved. V dropped 1 base and J dropped 4 bases, with 15 bases sitting between them. The germline V gene encodes CDR1 SGHDT and CDR2 YYEEEE. This CDR3 spans 16 amino acids. Full variable domain (remainder filled in from reference TRBV5-6 and TRBJ1-5): DAGVTQSPTHLIKTRGQQVTLRCSPKSGHDTVSWYQQALGQGPQFIFQYYEEEERQRGNFPDRFSGHQFPNYSSELNVNALLLGDSALYLCASSLYGVGLNQPQHFGDGTRLSIL.